Each of the 26 T cell receptor beta chains below was sequenced from the same sample in a study of T cell changes during pregnancy in multiple sclerosis. Assay used: immunoSEQ multiplex PCR; TCRdb lists only in-frame clones, some missing. The repertoire includes over 80,000 clones, less than 95% of them detected once, and about 0.75% sits in the top ten. Here the sequenced sample was peripheral blood, taken in the second trimester of pregnancy. The receptors originated from a female donor in good health, enrolled as a control in a pregnancy study.

DNA for the CDR3: TGCGCCAGCAGCCCTGACGTCGGCGGGGGCGAGACCCAGTACTTC. Translating gives CASSPDVGGGETQYF. The gene calls are TRBV5-1 and TRBJ2-5; D might be TRBD2 (7 bases). The V and J ends lost 4 bases and 5 bases respectively, with 18 bases between them. The CDR3 contains 15 residues. Germline CDR1 and CDR2: SGHRS and YFSETQ.

The CDR3 DNA reads as TGCGCCAGCAGCGTGGCCCCGGCACTAGCGGGGGATCACTACGAGCAGTACTTC. As protein: CASSVAPALAGDHYEQYF. The chain joins TRBV5-1 to TRBJ2-7; 11 positions agree with TRBD2. The V gene's germline CDR1 is SGHRS and CDR2 YFSETQ. The CDR3 is 18 amino acids. The V segment lost 4 bases and the J segment 3 bases; nucleotides outside the gene matches: 15.

This chain joins TRBV7-9 and TRBJ2-7, with 9 positions matching TRBD1. The V gene end was trimmed by 2 bases and the J gene end by 4 bases; junction bases not matched to a gene: 9. This CDR3 comprises 16 residues. The germline gives CDR1 SEHNR, CDR2 FQNEAQ (reference sequence). CDR3 amino acids: CASSLPPQQGAYEQYF. The CDR3 DNA reads as TGTGCCAGCAGCTTACCCCCACAACAGGGGGCGTACGAGCAGTACTTC. Combining the CDR3 with reference TRBV7-9 and TRBJ2-7 gives the whole variable domain DTGVSQNPRHKITKRGQNVTFRCDPISEHNRLYWYRQTLGQGPEFLTYFQNEAQLEKSRLLSDRFSAERPKGSFSTLEIQRTEQGDSAMYLCASSLPPQQGAYEQYFGPGTRLTVT.

This clone was recorded once. The rearrangement uses TRBV19 and TRBJ1-5; perhaps TRBD1 as D (5 bases). Germline V gene lookup returns CDR1 LNHDA and CDR2 SQIVND (reference sequence). V dropped 5 bases and J dropped 7 bases, with 15 bases sitting between them. This CDR3 is built from 14 residues. For the CDR3, the DNA is TGTGCCAGTAGTCCCCGGGGGGGGATACAGCCCCAGCATTTT. As protein: CASSPRGGIQPQHF.

This clone was detected once. The chain links TRBV6-1 to TRBJ2-7; TRBD1 agrees at 10 bases. Germline V gives CDR1 MNHNS, CDR2 SASEGT. V was clipped by 5 bases and J by 1 base; unmatched bases: 5. There are 15 residues in the CDR3. CDR3 DNA sequence: TGTGCCAGCAGTCGGGACAGGGGAGAGTCCTACGAGCAGTACTTC. Its translation: CASSRDRGESYEQYF.

The rearrangement uses TRBV7-2 and TRBJ1-5; D possibly corresponds to TRBD1 (5 bases). Per the germline V gene, CDR1 is SGHTA and CDR2 is FQGNSA. Trimming removed 5 bases at V and 4 bases at J, with 15 bases between. The CDR3 has 15 residues. The CDR3 sequence: CASSLGVFGNQPQHF. The DNA of the CDR3 is TGTGCCAGCAGCCTAGGGGTGTTCGGGAATCAGCCCCAGCATTTT.

The chain links TRBV11-2 to TRBJ2-1; TRBD2 aligns across 9 bases. CDR3 length equals 17 residues. CDR1 is SGHAT and CDR2 is FQNNGV in the germline V gene. V was clipped by 5 bases and J by 0 bases; unmatched bases: 8. The CDR3 sequence is CASSRSSGVSSYNEQFF. In nucleotides, the CDR3 is TGTGCCAGCAGCCGTTCTAGCGGGGTGAGCTCCTACAATGAGCAGTTCTTC.

Written as DNA, the CDR3 is TGTGCCAGCTCACCGGGACAGGAGAACTATGGCTACACCTTC. The encoded protein is CASSPGQENYGYTF. The J gene is TRBJ1-2, the V gene TRBV18, with 8 positions matching TRBD1. In germline, CDR1 is KGHSH, CDR2 LQKENI. J lost 2 bases, V lost 3 bases, and 2 bases had no gene match. The CDR3 is made up of 14 amino acids.

J is TRBJ2-5 and V is TRBV9, with 14 positions matching TRBD2. The CDR3 has 16 residues. Per germline, CDR1 SGDLS and CDR2 YYNGEE. V was pared by 4 bases and J by 5 bases, with 7 bases of the junction left unmatched. The CDR3 DNA follows: TGTGCCAGCAGCCCCCGGACTAGCGGGGGGTTGGAGACCCAGTACTTC. Translated: CASSPRTSGGLETQYF.

V is TRBV27 and J is TRBJ1-5; a weak D match, TRBD1 (6 bases). The CDR3 is made up of 15 amino acids. Between the trimmed V and J ends, which lost 6 bases and 0 bases, there was a span of 12 bases. Germline V gene sequence: CDR1 MNHEY, CDR2 SMNVEV (reference sequence). The CDR3 region has the DNA TGTGCCAGCAGAAGGGGGGGTTATAGCAATCAGCCCCAGCATTTT. Its protein product is CASRRGGYSNQPQHF.

Turning to this clone: The same CDR3 is also encoded by other DNA sequences in this sample. The chain employs TRBV30 and TRBJ1-5, with D perhaps matching TRBD1 (5 bases). Trimming left V 0 bases short and J 0 bases short, with 9 bases between. The CDR3 sequence is 15 residues long. From germline, CDR1 is GTSNPN and CDR2 SVGIG (reference sequence). The CDR3 region has the DNA TGTGCCTGGAGTGTAGGCGGGACTAGCAATCAGCCCCAGCATTTT. Its protein product is CAWSVGGTSNQPQHF.

The V gene is TRBV6-5, the J gene TRBJ2-3; TRBD1 might be the D (6 bases). V was trimmed by 6 bases and J by 0 bases, leaving 13 bases between them. Germline CDR1 reads MNHEY; CDR2 reads SVGAGI. The CDR3 has 15 amino acids. The CDR3 sequence is CASRPVGQSTDTQYF. CDR3 bases: TGTGCCAGCAGACCCGTTGGACAGAGCACAGATACGCAGTATTTT.

The CDR3 protein is CASSEIQGRGTEAFF. The CDR3 DNA reads as TGCGCCAGCAGCGAGATACAGGGCCGGGGCACTGAAGCTTTCTTT. The gene calls are TRBV5-1 and TRBJ1-1, with a possible D match to TRBD1 (6 bases). The CDR3 contains 15 residues. The V gene's germline CDR1 is SGHRS and CDR2 YFSETQ. V was shortened by 4 bases and J by 4 bases, with 17 bases between the two germline ends.

This clone was counted between two and nine times. The gene calls are TRBV19 and TRBJ1-2, with TRBD1 matching 10 bases. The CDR3 totals 14 residues. Germline CDR1 LNHDA, CDR2 SQIVND (reference sequence). V shed 3 bases, J shed 4 bases, and the junction held 2 bases outside the gene matches. CDR3 sequence (DNA): TGTGCCAGTAGTATCGGGACAGGGGCCTATGGCTACACCTTC. Translation: CASSIGTGAYGYTF. Based on the CDR3 plus reference TRBV19 and TRBJ1-2, the full variable domain is DGGITQSPKYLFRKEGQNVTLSCEQNLNHDAMYWYRQDPGQGLRLIYYSQIVNDFQKGDIAEGYSVSREKKESFPLTVTSAQKNPTAFYLCASSIGTGAYGYTFGSGTRLTVV.

This chain links TRBV7-9 with TRBJ2-3, with D hard to call. The CDR3 runs to 12 residues. V was shortened by 2 bases and J by 4 bases, with 4 bases between the two germline ends. In germline, CDR1 is SEHNR, CDR2 FQNEAQ (reference sequence). The CDR3 here is CASSLTADTQYF. The CDR3 DNA is TGTGCCAGCAGCTTAACGGCAGATACGCAGTATTTT.

Here the CDR3 reads CASSYRQGSTEAFF. The DNA for the CDR3 is TGCGCCAGCAGTTACCGACAGGGAAGCACTGAAGCTTTCTTT. The rearrangement joins TRBV10-2 to TRBJ1-1, with TRBD1 matching over 7 bases. CDR1 and CDR2 (germline): WSHSY, SAAADI. Germline trimming cut 5 bases from V and 4 bases from J; bases unmatched to any gene: 7. The CDR3 extends over 14 amino acids.

This chain uses TRBV5-1 with TRBJ1-2; D is undetermined. This CDR3 comprises 16 residues. V lost 10 bases and J 0 bases, leaving 22 bases between the germline ends. Per the germline V gene, CDR1 is SGHRS and CDR2 is YFSETQ. The CDR3 reads CASRIDYYLANYGYTF. The CDR3, as DNA: TGCGCCTCCCGAATTGACTACTACCTCGCTAACTATGGCTACACCTTC.

The J gene is TRBJ1-1, the V gene TRBV7-9; no clear D. Trimming removed 2 bases at V and 0 bases at J, with 7 bases between. This CDR3 has 14 residues. Germline V CDR1 and CDR2: SEHNR, FQNEAQ (reference sequence). The CDR3 is CASSLSSVNTEAFF. CDR3 nucleotides: TGTGCCAGCAGCTTATCTTCTGTGAACACTGAAGCTTTCTTT.

V is TRBV11-3 and J is TRBJ2-1; 11 positions match TRBD1. Germline assignment: CDR1 SGHNT and CDR2 YENEEA. The trim removed 0 bases at V and 4 bases at J, leaving 5 bases unmatched. The CDR3 contains 17 residues. CDR3 nucleotides: TGTGCCAGCAGCTTAGAGCCCGGACAGGGGGCATACAATGAGCAGTTCTTC. This codes for CASSLEPGQGAYNEQFF. The variable domain in full, completed from reference TRBV11-3 and TRBJ2-1, reads EAGVVQSPRYKIIEKKQPVAFWCNPISGHNTLYWYLQNLGQGPELLIRYENEEAVDDSQLPKDRFSAERLKGVDSTLKIQPAELGDSAVYLCASSLEPGQGAYNEQFFGPGTRLTVL.

This chain connects TRBV5-1 to TRBJ1-2; D is uncertain. Germline CDR1 is SGHRS and CDR2 is YFSETQ. The CDR3 totals 13 residues. V was trimmed by 4 bases and J by 8 bases, leaving 15 bases between them. The CDR3 reads CASSPAGSEGYTF. The CDR3 DNA reads TGCGCCAGCAGCCCGGCGGGGTCGGAAGGCTACACCTTC.

The chain links TRBV19 to TRBJ1-4, with 7 bases lining up with TRBD1. Germline assignment: CDR1 LNHDA and CDR2 SQIVND (reference sequence). This CDR3 has 15 amino acids. Trimming took 3 bases from V and 3 from J; bases not matched to a gene: 4. For the CDR3, the DNA is TGTGCCAGTAGTATGGGTGGGACAGCTAATGAAAAACTGTTTTTT. Amino acids: CASSMGGTANEKLFF.

This clone was recorded once. V is TRBV10-2 and J is TRBJ2-1; 9 bases map to TRBD2. V lost 7 bases and J lost 9; bases outside the gene matches: 7. This CDR3 spans 13 amino acids. Germline CDR1 and CDR2: WSHSY and SAAADI. DNA of the CDR3: TGCGCCAGCACGGCTAGCGGGATCCCTGAGCAGTTCTTC. Translation: CASTASGIPEQFF.

V usage is TRBV5-1 and J usage is TRBJ1-1; 7 nucleotides align to TRBD1. The germline gives CDR1 SGHRS, CDR2 YFSETQ. V dropped 4 bases and J dropped 2; count of bases not matched to a gene: 11. The length of the CDR3 is 16 residues. The DNA of the CDR3 is TGCGCCAGCAGCCCGGGGGACAGCCCAACAAACACTGAAGCTTTCTTT. Translated, it gives CASSPGDSPTNTEAFF.

V usage is TRBV19 and J usage is TRBJ2-2, with D perhaps matching TRBD2 (6 bases). Trimming stripped 3 bases from V and 6 bases from J, with 14 bases between. Germline V lookup: CDR1 LNHDA, CDR2 SQIVND (reference sequence). This CDR3 is 15 amino acids long. CDR3 in DNA: TGTGCCAGTAGTATTGGAGGGAACCCCGCCGGGGAGCTGTTTTTT. Translating gives CASSIGGNPAGELFF.

The chain employs TRBV11-2 and TRBJ2-3; D unresolved. V lost 5 bases and J 0 bases, leaving 12 bases between the germline ends. Germline V gives CDR1 SGHAT, CDR2 FQNNGV. The CDR3 runs to 15 residues. CDR3 sequence: CASSPFDTSTDTQYF. The CDR3, as DNA: TGTGCCAGCAGCCCTTTTGATACTAGCACAGATACGCAGTATTTT.

The chain links TRBV5-1 to TRBJ2-2; 9 nucleotides align to TRBD1. The CDR3 length is 15 residues. Germline CDR1 reads SGHRS; CDR2 reads YFSETQ. J lost 2 bases, V lost 3 bases, and 2 bases had no gene match. The CDR3 coding sequence is TGCGCCAGCAGCTGGGACAGGGTCAACACCGGGGAGCTGTTTTTT. Its translation: CASSWDRVNTGELFF.